Listed below are T cell receptor beta chains from one sample, sequenced in a study of T cell responses to AZD1222 COVID-19 vaccine. Data came from immunoSEQ multiplex PCR; TCRdb stores just in-frame clones and leaves some out. The sample yields some 120,000 clones, around 87% seen once. The sequenced sample was peripheral blood, obtained on day 0 of AZD1222 vaccination. The receptors here all came from an adult in good health. Each CDR3 is given without its conserved first and last residue.

V: TRBV4-3; J: TRBJ1-2; CDR3: ASSQGPTENYGYT
V: TRBV6-2/TRBV6-3; J: TRBJ1-6; CDR3: ASSYQARLNSPLH
V: TRBV27; J: TRBJ2-7; CDR3: ASSLSLDRSGREQY
V: TRBV6-6; J: TRBJ2-7; CDR3: ASSRYRDRSTYEQY
V: TRBV6-2/TRBV6-3; J: TRBJ2-3; CDR3: ASSPPSGGGTDTQY
V: TRBV5-1; J: TRBJ2-1; CDR3: ASSDPRSSYNEQF
V: TRBV6-5; J: TRBJ1-2; CDR3: ASSPFRGVDYGYT
V: TRBV19; J: TRBJ1-5; CDR3: ASTPGGDVSNQPQH
V: TRBV18; J: TRBJ1-5; CDR3: ASSPDDQPQH
V: TRBV7-9; J: TRBJ1-1; CDR3: ASSSDREAAF
V: TRBV5-1; J: TRBJ2-7; CDR3: ASSLAWGDEQY
V: TRBV5-1; J: TRBJ2-5; CDR3: ASSLSHETQY
V: TRBV9; J: TRBJ1-1; CDR3: ASSIGGNTEAF
V: TRBV6-1; J: TRBJ2-2; CDR3: ASSFPTGEGGELF
V: TRBV6-2/TRBV6-3; J: TRBJ2-2; CDR3: ASSTGRAVLGELF
V: TRBV29-1; J: TRBJ1-1; CDR3: SVLRANTEAF
V: TRBV19; J: TRBJ1-5; CDR3: ASSTGTGGDQPQH
V: TRBV24-1; J: TRBJ2-6; CDR3: ATSGPGSGANVLT
V: TRBV19; J: TRBJ2-7; CDR3: ASSVFSSYEQY
V: TRBV12-5; J: TRBJ2-7; CDR3: ARRGGPSDRGRSEQY
V: TRBV2; J: TRBJ2-7; CDR3: ASSDWRVYEQY
V: TRBV30; J: TRBJ2-7; CDR3: AWLDRVKSYEQY
V: TRBV2; J: TRBJ1-2; CDR3: ASKAAGANYGYT
V: TRBV6-4; J: TRBJ2-2; CDR3: ASRQDSNTGELF
V: TRBV10-3; J: TRBJ2-1; CDR3: AISPSGSSYNEQF
V: TRBV27; J: TRBJ2-7; CDR3: ASRGSEQY
V: TRBV12-3/TRBV12-4; J: TRBJ1-3; CDR3: ASSLGGQNTIY
V: TRBV7-3; J: TRBJ2-7; CDR3: ASSLQRGMIYEQY
V: TRBV28; J: TRBJ2-7; CDR3: ASSPPRVHEQY
V: TRBV5-1; J: TRBJ2-3; CDR3: ASSSGLAGALMTDTQY
V: TRBV7-2; J: TRBJ2-2; CDR3: ASSFSPGGRTNTGELF
V: TRBV2; J: TRBJ1-2; CDR3: ASSEVEGTDGYT
V: TRBV11-2; J: TRBJ2-1; CDR3: ASSPGGRPVGQF
V: TRBV7-2; J: TRBJ2-1; CDR3: ASSFSGYYNEQF
V: TRBV7-9; J: TRBJ2-5; CDR3: ASSQTGPGTQY
V: TRBV11-2; J: TRBJ2-1; CDR3: ASSLTGGPPEQF
V: TRBV4-1; J: TRBJ1-2; CDR3: ASSHTTYGYT
V: TRBV11-3; J: TRBJ2-2; CDR3: ASSLGLRGGEGELF
V: TRBV2; J: TRBJ1-2; CDR3: ASSLNRNGYT
V: TRBV6-5; J: TRBJ1-1; CDR3: ASSYSGWGTEAF
V: TRBV7-6; J: TRBJ2-2; CDR3: ASSPLSASGTRPTGELF